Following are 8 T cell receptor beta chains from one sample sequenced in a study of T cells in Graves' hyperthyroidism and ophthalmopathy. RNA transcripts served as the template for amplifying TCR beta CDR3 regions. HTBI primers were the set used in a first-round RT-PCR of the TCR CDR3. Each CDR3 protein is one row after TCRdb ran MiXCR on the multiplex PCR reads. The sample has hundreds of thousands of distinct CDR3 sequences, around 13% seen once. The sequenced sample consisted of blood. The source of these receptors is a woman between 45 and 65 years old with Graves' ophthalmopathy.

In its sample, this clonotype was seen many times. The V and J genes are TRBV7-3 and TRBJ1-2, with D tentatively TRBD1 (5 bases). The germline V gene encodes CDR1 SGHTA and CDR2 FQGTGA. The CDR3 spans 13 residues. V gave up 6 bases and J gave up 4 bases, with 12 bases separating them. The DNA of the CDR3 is TGTGCCAGCAGTAGCAGGGATTTCTATGGCTACACCTTC. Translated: CASSSRDFYGYTF.

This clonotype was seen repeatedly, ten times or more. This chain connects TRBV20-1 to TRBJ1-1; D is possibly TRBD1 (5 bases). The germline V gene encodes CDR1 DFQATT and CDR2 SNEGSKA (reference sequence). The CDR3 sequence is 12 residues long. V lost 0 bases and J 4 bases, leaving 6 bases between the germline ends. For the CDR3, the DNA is TGCAGTGCTAGAGAAGGGACCACTGAAGCTTTCTTT. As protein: CSAREGTTEAFF.

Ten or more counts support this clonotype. CDR3 in amino acids: CASRSRVAAINEQFF. DNA of the CDR3: TGTGCCAGCAGATCCCGGGTAGCGGCTATCAATGAGCAGTTCTTC. This chain links TRBV12-3 or TRBV12-4 with TRBJ2-1; the D gene is possibly TRBD2 (6 bases). Trimming took off 6 bases at V and 6 bases at J, with 18 bases between the two ends. The CDR3 is 15 amino acids.

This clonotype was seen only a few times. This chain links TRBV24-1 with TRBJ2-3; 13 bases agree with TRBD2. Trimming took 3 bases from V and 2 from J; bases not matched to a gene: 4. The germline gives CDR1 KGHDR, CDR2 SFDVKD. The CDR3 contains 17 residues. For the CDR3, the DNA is TGTGCCACCAGTGATCCCGGGACTAGCGGGACCACAGATACGCAGTATTTT. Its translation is CATSDPGTSGTTDTQYF.

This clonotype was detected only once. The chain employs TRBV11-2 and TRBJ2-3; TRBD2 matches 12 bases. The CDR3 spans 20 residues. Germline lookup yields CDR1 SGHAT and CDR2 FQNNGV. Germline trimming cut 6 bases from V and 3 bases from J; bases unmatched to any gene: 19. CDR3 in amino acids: CASRSHGTPGTSGYTDTQYF. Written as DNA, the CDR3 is TGTGCCAGCAGGAGTCACGGAACACCCGGGACTAGCGGGTATACAGATACGCAGTATTTT.

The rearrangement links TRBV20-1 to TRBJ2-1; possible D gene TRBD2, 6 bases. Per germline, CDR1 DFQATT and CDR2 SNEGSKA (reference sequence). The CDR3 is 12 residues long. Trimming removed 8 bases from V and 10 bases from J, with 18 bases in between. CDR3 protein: CSTMGLAREQFF. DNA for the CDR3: TGCAGTACAATGGGGCTAGCGAGAGAGCAGTTCTTC.

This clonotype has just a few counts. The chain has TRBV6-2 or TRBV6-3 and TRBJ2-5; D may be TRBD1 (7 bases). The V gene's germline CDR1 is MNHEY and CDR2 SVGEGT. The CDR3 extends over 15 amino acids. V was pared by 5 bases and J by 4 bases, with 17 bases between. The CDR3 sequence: CASSQGEDEGETQYF. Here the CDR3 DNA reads TGTGCCAGCAGTCAGGGGGAGGATGAAGGAGAGACCCAGTACTTC.

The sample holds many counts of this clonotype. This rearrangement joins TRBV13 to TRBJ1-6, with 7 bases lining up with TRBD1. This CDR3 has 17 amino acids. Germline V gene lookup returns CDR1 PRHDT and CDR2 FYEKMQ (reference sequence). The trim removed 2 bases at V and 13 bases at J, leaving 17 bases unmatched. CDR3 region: CASSLPVRDRALPPLHF. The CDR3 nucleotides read TGTGCCAGCAGCTTACCTGTCCGAGACAGGGCGTTACCGCCCCTCCACTTT. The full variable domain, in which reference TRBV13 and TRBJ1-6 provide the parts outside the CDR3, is AAGVIQSPRHLIKEKRETATLKCYPIPRHDTVYWYQQGPGQDPQFLISFYEKMQSDKGSIPDRFSAQQFSDYHSELNMSSLELGDSALYFCASSLPVRDRALPPLHFGNGTRLTVT.